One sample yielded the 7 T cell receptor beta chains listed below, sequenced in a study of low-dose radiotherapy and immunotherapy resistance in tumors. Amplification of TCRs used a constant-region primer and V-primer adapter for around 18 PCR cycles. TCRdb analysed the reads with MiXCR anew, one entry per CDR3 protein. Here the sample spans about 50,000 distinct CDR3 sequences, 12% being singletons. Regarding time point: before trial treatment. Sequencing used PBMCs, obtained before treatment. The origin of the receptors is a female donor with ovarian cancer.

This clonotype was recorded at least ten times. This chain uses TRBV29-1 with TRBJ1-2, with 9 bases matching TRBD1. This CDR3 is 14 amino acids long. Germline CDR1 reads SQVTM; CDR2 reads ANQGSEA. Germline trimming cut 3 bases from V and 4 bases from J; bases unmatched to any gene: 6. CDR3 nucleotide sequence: TGCAGCGTTGATGGGGGACAGGGAGGCTATGGCTACACCTTC. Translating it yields CSVDGGQGGYGYTF. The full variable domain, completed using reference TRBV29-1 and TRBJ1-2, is SAVISQKPSRDICQRGTSLTIQCQVDSQVTMMFWYRQQPGQSLTLIATANQGSEATYESGFVIDKFPISRPNLTFSTLTVSNMSPEDSSIYLCSVDGGQGGYGYTFGSGTRLTVV.

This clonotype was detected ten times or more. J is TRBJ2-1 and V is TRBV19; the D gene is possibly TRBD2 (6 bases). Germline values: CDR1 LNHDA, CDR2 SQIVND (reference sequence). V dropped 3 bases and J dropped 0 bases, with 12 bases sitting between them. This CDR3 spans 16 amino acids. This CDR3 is CASSMGSGSSYNEQFF. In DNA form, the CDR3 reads TGTGCCAGTAGTATGGGCTCCGGGAGCTCCTACAATGAGCAGTTCTTC.

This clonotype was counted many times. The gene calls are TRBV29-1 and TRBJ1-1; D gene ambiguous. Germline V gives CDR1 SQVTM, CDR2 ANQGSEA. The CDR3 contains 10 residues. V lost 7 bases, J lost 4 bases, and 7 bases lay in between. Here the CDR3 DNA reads TGCAGCGGTTCCAGCACTGAAGCTTTCTTT. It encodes CSGSSTEAFF.

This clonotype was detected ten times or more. DNA for the CDR3: TGTGCCTGGAGGATACAGGGCAGGATCACTGAAGCTTTCTTT. Amino acid sequence: CAWRIQGRITEAFF. The genes are TRBV30 and TRBJ1-1; TRBD1 might be the D (6 bases). CDR3 size: 14 residues. The ends were cut back, 3 bases at V and 4 bases at J, with 15 bases in the middle. Per the germline V gene, CDR1 is GTSNPN and CDR2 is SVGIG (reference sequence).

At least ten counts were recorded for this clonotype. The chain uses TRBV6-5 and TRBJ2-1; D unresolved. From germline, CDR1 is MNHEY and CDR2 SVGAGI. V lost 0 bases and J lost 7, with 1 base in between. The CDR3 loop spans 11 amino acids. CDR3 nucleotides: TGTGCCAGCAGTTACTCGAATGAGCAGTTCTTC. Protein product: CASSYSNEQFF.

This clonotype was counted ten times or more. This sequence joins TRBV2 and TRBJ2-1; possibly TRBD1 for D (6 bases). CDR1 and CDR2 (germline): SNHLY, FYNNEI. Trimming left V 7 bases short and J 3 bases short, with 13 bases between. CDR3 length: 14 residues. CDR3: CASNDGTLYNEQFF. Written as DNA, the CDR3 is TGTGCCAGCAACGACGGGACACTCTACAATGAGCAGTTCTTC.

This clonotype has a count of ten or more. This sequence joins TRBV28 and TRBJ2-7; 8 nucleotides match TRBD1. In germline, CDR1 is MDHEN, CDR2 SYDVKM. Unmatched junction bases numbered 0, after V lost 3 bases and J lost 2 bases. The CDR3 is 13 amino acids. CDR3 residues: CASSLDRAYEQYF. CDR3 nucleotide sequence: TGTGCCAGCAGTTTGGACAGGGCCTACGAGCAGTACTTC.